The 17 T cell receptor beta chains in this list originate from one sample, sequenced in a study of cytomegalovirus exposure and HLA in healthy donors. Use of 60 Vbeta and 13 Jbeta primers characterized the PCR. Libraries were prepared by immunoSEQ multiplex PCR; TCRdb keeps only in-frame clonotypes and omits some of them. The sample lists approximately 150,000 clones; roughly 85% were seen once. What was sequenced was PBMCs. The receptors shown here come from a man aged 35-49 years in good health and CMV-seropositive.

The sample holds one count of this clone. The chain links TRBV19 to TRBJ2-3; weak D call: TRBD2 (6 bases). Trimming removed 10 bases at V and 3 bases at J, with 11 bases between. This CDR3 is built from 12 residues. CDR1 and CDR2 from the germline V gene are LNHDA and SQIVND (reference sequence). CDR3 coding DNA: TGTGCCACCACTAGCTGGACAGATACGCAGTATTTT. Translation: CATTSWTDTQYF.

CDR3 loop: CASSFSGRATDTQYF. The DNA of the CDR3 is TGTGCCAGCAGTTTTAGCGGGAGGGCCACAGATACGCAGTATTTT. This rearrangement joins TRBV7-9 to TRBJ2-3; TRBD2 agrees at 11 bases. Trimming cost V 6 bases and J 2 bases; bases outside gene matches: 4. Germline V gene data show CDR1 as SEHNR and CDR2 as FQNEAQ (reference sequence). This CDR3 is 15 amino acids long.

The chain couples TRBV10-2 to TRBJ2-3; possible D gene TRBD2, 6 bases. The CDR3 covers 17 residues. CDR1 and CDR2 (germline): WSHSY, SAAADI. V was pared by 1 base and J by 4 bases, with 18 bases between. The CDR3, as DNA: TGCGCCAGCAGTGAGTACCCTGCAGGGTCGGGGGCAGATACGCAGTATTTT. It translates to CASSEYPAGSGADTQYF.

The CDR3 region has the DNA TGTGCCAGCAGTTTAGGGTTCCTCGGGGGGTCTGCCTTAGGAGATACGCAGTATTTT. It is translated as CASSLGFLGGSALGDTQYF. The chain is built from TRBV27 and TRBJ2-3, with 7 bases lining up with TRBD2. The CDR3 length is 19 residues. After removal of 2 bases from V and 5 bases from J, the junction contained 19 bases not matched to a gene. The germline V gene has CDR1 MNHEY and CDR2 SMNVEV (reference sequence).

The rearrangement uses TRBV27 and TRBJ2-2; D call uncertain. Germline assignment: CDR1 MNHEY and CDR2 SMNVEV (reference sequence). The V and J ends lost 0 bases and 2 bases respectively, with 4 bases between them. This CDR3 has 14 residues. The CDR3 DNA follows: TGTGCCAGCAGTTTATCACTTAACACCGGGGAGCTGTTTTTT. The encoded protein is CASSLSLNTGELFF.

The rearrangement joins TRBV4-2 to TRBJ1-2; D call uncertain. CDR1 and CDR2 from the germline V gene are LGHNA and YNFKEQ. The CDR3 sequence is 14 residues long. V gave up 4 bases and J gave up 8 bases, with 17 bases separating them. The CDR3 bases are TGTGCCAGCAGCCCCCCCCGTAATTTCGGGGGCTACACCTTC. Its protein is CASSPPRNFGGYTF.

The chain carries TRBV7-3 and TRBJ1-2; no clear D gene. The CDR3 runs to 14 residues. Germline V gene data show CDR1 as SGHTA and CDR2 as FQGTGA. Trimming took off 5 bases at V and 4 bases at J, with 14 bases between the two ends. The CDR3 region is CASSPRPGSYGYTF. CDR3 DNA sequence: TGTGCCAGCAGCCCTCGCCCGGGGTCCTATGGCTACACCTTC. Drawing the rest from reference TRBV7-3 and TRBJ1-2, the complete variable domain is GAGVSQTPSNKVTEKGKYVELRCDPISGHTALYWYRQSLGQGPEFLIYFQGTGAADDSGLPNDRFFAVRPEGSVSTLKIQRTERGDSAVYLCASSPRPGSYGYTFGSGTRLTVV.

The chain couples TRBV6-1 to TRBJ2-3, with TRBD2 identical over 9 bases. The CDR3 extends over 15 amino acids. Per germline, CDR1 MNHNS and CDR2 SASEGT. After removal of 1 base from V and 3 bases from J, the junction contained 2 bases not matched to a gene. CDR3 amino acids: CASSEVAGETDTQYF. As DNA, the CDR3 is TGTGCCAGCAGTGAAGTAGCGGGAGAAACAGATACGCAGTATTTT.

The chain recombines TRBV19 with TRBJ2-4; 9 nucleotides line up with TRBD2. The CDR3 is 14 amino acids. Germline V gene lookup returns CDR1 LNHDA and CDR2 SQIVND (reference sequence). The J segment lost 12 bases and the V segment lost 5 bases, leaving 11 bases of the junction unmatched. DNA of the CDR3: TGTGCCAGTAGTTCGGGACTAGCCCGAAGCAGTCAGTACTTC. Amino acid sequence: CASSSGLARSSQYF.

The chain couples TRBV14 to TRBJ2-7; TRBD1 matches 8 bases. Germline CDR1 is SGHDN and CDR2 is FVKESK. The trim removed 1 base at V and 0 bases at J, leaving 5 bases unmatched. The CDR3 length is 16 residues. The CDR3, as DNA: TGTGCCAGCAGCCAAGTTCAGGGGGCCTACTCCTACGAGCAGTACTTC. It codes for CASSQVQGAYSYEQYF.

CDR3 protein: CASSDSGRTDTQYF. The CDR3 DNA follows: TGTGCCAGCAGCGATAGCGGGAGGACAGATACGCAGTATTTT. The rearrangement links TRBV13 to TRBJ2-3, with 10 positions matching TRBD2. Per germline, CDR1 PRHDT and CDR2 FYEKMQ (reference sequence). The CDR3 length is 14 residues. With 5 bases clipped from V and 3 bases from J, the junction kept 2 bases outside the gene matches.

The V call is TRBV7-2, the J call TRBJ1-5, with D hard to call. Germline-derived CDR1 and CDR2 are SGHTA and FQGNSA. This CDR3 has 15 residues. Trimming took 4 bases from V and 0 from J, leaving 10 bases between them. The CDR3 DNA sequence: TGTGCCAGCAGCTGGATCGGGGATAGCAATCAGCCCCAGCATTTT. Translating gives CASSWIGDSNQPQHF.

The chain carries TRBV29-1 and TRBJ1-1; 7 bases fit TRBD1. Trimming took 6 bases from V and 2 from J; bases not matched to a gene: 6. CDR3 length: 13 amino acids. The germline CDR1 and CDR2 sequences are SQVTM and ANQGSEA. CDR3 region: CSVKTGANTEAFF. CDR3 bases: TGCAGCGTCAAAACAGGGGCTAACACTGAAGCTTTCTTT.

V gene TRBV5-1 combines with J gene TRBJ2-4, with 10 bases that match TRBD1. The CDR3 is 14 amino acids. The ends lost 2 bases at V and 8 bases at J; junction bases unmatched: 4. The germline V gene has CDR1 SGHRS and CDR2 YFSETQ. The CDR3 loop is CASSFDRGLDIQYF. For the CDR3, the DNA is TGCGCCAGCAGCTTTGACAGGGGGCTCGACATTCAGTACTTC.

This chain uses TRBV6-5 with TRBJ2-5; possibly TRBD1 for D (7 bases). TRBJ2-7 explains the end of the DNA better; the J call may be wrong. Looked up from germline, CDR1 is MNHEY and CDR2 is SVGAGI. The CDR3 sequence is 12 residues long. Here the CDR3 reads CASRDRRGEQYF. In DNA form, the CDR3 reads TGTGCCAGCAGGGACAGGAGGGGCGAGCAGTACTTC.

This clone showed up just once. V gene TRBV5-1 combines with J gene TRBJ2-5, with D possibly TRBD2 on 6 matching bases. CDR1 SGHRS and CDR2 YFSETQ come from the germline V gene. The CDR3 contains 13 residues. V lost 7 bases, J lost 5 bases, and 15 bases lay in between. This chain's CDR3 is CASGLGSGETQYF. The CDR3 DNA is TGCGCCAGCGGCCTGGGGAGCGGGGAGACCCAGTACTTC.

J is TRBJ1-1 and V is TRBV7-6; possibly TRBD1 for D (5 bases). CDR1 and CDR2 (germline): SGHVS, FNYEAQ. The CDR3 has 13 amino acids. The ends were cut back, 6 bases at V and 11 bases at J, with 19 bases in the middle. CDR3 nucleotides: TGTGCCAGCAGTATCAACCAGGGACTTGAGGCTTTCTTT. As protein: CASSINQGLEAFF.